This T cell receptor beta chain is from a study of cytomegalovirus exposure and HLA in healthy donors. Trimming stripped 5 bases from V and 3 bases from J, with 20 bases between. The germline gives CDR1 SGHVS, CDR2 FQNEAQ. The CDR3 covers 17 residues. Remarks on this clone: The antigen is undetermined.

The PCR used 60 Vbeta and 13 Jbeta primers. Generated by immunoSEQ multiplex PCR, the TCRdb table keeps only in-frame clones and is missing some. The sample consists of roughly 190,000 clones, 65% to 85% of them appearing once. Study findings and constraints: V- and J-gene trimming of TCR beta was linked (in a later analysis) to a missense DCLRE1C variant.

The sequence was collected from a man in his late teens or twenties in good health and CMV-seronegative. Material: PBMCs. The rearrangement links TRBV7-8 to TRBJ2-4; tentatively, D is TRBD2 (5 bases). The DNA for the CDR3 is TGTGCCAGCAGCCCCATAACGGGCTATGAGGGCAAAAACATTCAGTACTTC. It encodes CASSPITGYEGKNIQYF.